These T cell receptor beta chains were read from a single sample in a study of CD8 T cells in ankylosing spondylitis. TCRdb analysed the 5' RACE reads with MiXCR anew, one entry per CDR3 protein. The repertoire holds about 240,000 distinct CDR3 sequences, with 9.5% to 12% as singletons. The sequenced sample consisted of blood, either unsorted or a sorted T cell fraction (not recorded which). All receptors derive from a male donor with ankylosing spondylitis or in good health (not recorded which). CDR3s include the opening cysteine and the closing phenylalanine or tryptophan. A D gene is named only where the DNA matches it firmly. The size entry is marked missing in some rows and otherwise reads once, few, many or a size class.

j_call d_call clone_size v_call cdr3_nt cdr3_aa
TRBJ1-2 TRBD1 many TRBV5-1 TGCGCCAGCACCCCCTTGCGGACAGGGGGTAATTACACCTTC CASTPLRTGGNYTF
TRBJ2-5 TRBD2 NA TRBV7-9 TGTGCCAGCAGCTCCAGACTAGCGGGGGAAGAGACCCAGTACTTC CASSSRLAGEETQYF
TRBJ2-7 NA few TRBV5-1 TGCGCCAGCAGCGCCCGGGACAACTACGAGCAGTACTTC CASSARDNYEQYF
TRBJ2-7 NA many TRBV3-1 TGTGCCAGCAGCCAAGGTGAGAGTTCGCAGTACTTC CASSQGESSQYF
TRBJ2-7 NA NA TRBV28 TGTGCCAGCAGACCCCCAGGGTTAATAGGCTACGAGCAGTACTTC CASRPPGLIGYEQYF
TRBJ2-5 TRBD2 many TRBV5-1 TGCGCCAGCAGCCAGGGACTAGCGGGGGGGCTAGAGACCCAGTACTTC CASSQGLAGGLETQYF
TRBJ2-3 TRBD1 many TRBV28 TGTGCCAGCAGTTCTGACAGGGTATCGGATACGCAGTATTTT CASSSDRVSDTQYF
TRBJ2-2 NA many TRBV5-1 TGCGCCAGCATTGGCACCGGGGAGCTGTTTTTT CASIGTGELFF
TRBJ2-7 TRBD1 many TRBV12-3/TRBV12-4 TGTGCCAGCAGCCTCCGGGACAGGGGGCACGAGCAGTACTTC CASSLRDRGHEQYF
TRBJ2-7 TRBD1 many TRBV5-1 TGCGCCAGCAGCCGAATTGGGACAGGCTCCTACGAGCAGTACTTC CASSRIGTGSYEQYF
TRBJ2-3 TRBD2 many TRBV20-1 TGCAGTGCTAGGTCCCTAGCGGGGGTGTCAGATACGCAGTATTTT CSARSLAGVSDTQYF
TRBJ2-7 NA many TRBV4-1 TGCGCCAGCAGCCAAGAGGGTCGTAACGGAGCCTACGAGCAGTACTTC CASSQEGRNGAYEQYF
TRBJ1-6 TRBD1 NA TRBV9 TGTGCCAGCAGCAACACAGGGGGAGCCTATAATTCACCCCTCCACTTT CASSNTGGAYNSPLHF
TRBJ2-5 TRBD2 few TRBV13 TGTGCCAGCAGCTACAGACTAGCGGGGGACCTGTACCAAGAGACCCAGTACTTC CASSYRLAGDLYQETQYF
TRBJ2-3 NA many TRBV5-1 TGCGCCAGCAGCTTGCAAGGGGGTGGAGATACGCAGTATTTT CASSLQGGGDTQYF
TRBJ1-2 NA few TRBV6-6 TGTGCCAGTGGGACGGAGAAATATGGCTACACCTTC CASGTEKYGYTF